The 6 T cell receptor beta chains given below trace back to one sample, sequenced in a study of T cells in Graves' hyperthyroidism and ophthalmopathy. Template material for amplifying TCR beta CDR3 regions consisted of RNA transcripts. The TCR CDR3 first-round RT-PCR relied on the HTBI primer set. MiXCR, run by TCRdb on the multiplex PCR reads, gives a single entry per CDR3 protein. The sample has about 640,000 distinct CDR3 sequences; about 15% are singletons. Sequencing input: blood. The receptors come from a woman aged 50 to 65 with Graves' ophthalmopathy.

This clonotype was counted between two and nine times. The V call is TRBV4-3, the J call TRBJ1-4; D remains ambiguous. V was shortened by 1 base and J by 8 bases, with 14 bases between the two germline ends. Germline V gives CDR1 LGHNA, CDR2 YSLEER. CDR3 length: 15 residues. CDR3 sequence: CASSQATTRREKLFF. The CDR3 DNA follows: TGCGCCAGCAGCCAAGCGACCACTCGACGGGAAAAACTGTTTTTT.

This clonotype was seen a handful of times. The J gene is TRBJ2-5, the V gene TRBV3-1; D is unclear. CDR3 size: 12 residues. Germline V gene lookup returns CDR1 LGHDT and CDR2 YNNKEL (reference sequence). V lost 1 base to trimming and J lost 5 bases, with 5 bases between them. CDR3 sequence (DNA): TGTGCCAGCAGCCAAGGGACGGAGACCCAGTACTTC. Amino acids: CASSQGTETQYF.

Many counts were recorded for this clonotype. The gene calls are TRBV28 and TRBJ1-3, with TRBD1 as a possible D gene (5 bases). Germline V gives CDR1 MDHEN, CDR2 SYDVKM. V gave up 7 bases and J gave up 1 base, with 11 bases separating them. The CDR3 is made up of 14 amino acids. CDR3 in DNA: TGTGCCAGCATGTTGGCAGGGTCTGGAAACACCATATATTTT. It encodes CASMLAGSGNTIYF.

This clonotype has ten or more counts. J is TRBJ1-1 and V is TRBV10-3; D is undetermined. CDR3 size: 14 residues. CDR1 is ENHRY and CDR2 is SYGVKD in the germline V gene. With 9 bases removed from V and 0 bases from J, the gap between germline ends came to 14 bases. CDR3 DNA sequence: TGTGCCATGAAGGTCGAGGGCCTGAACACTGAAGCTTTCTTT. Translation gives CAMKVEGLNTEAFF.

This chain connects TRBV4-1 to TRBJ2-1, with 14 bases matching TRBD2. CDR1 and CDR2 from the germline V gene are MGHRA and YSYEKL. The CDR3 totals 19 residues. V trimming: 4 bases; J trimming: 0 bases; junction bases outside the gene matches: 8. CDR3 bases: TGCGCCAGCAGCCTGGGACTAGCGGGAGCCCCGAGCTCCTACAATGAGCAGTTCTTC. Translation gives CASSLGLAGAPSSYNEQFF.

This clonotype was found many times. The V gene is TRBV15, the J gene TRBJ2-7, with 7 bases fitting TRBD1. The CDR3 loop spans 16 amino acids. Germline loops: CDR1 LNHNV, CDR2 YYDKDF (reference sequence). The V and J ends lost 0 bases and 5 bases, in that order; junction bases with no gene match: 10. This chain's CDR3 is CATSREVVRGGDEQYF. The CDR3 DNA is TGTGCCACCAGCAGAGAAGTTGTCAGAGGGGGCGACGAGCAGTACTTC.